The 6 T cell receptor beta chains reported below all come from one sample, sequenced in a study of T cells in Graves' hyperthyroidism and ophthalmopathy (dated by TCRdb to between 2017 and 2020). Preparation of the library involved multiplex PCR. Sequenced on an Illumina HiSeq 2000. The TCR beta CDR3 regions were amplified from RNA transcripts. For the first round of RT-PCR on the TCR CDR3, the HTBI primer set was used together with the Qiagen OneStep RT-PCR kit. The public reads were run again by TCRdb, first through fastp at Q25 and then through MiXCR, and only productive beta chains were kept. Entries are consolidated by CDR3 protein sequence, retaining the most common genes and DNA. The sample includes about 560,000 distinct CDR3 sequences, with about a sixth observed a single time. The leading ten clones occupy around 6.6% of the sample. Sequencing was carried out using blood. These receptors were collected from a woman in her 30s with Graves' hyperthyroidism.

This clonotype was counted between two and nine times. The chain combines TRBV12-3 or TRBV12-4 with TRBJ2-3, with D possibly being TRBD2 (5 bases). This CDR3 comprises 16 residues. Trimming took 1 base from V and 1 from J, leaving 12 bases between them. In DNA form, the CDR3 reads TGTGCCAGCAGTTTAGAATCCAGCGGAGGCACAGATACGCAGTATTTT. This codes for CASSLESSGGTDTQYF.

This clonotype was seen a handful of times. The chain recombines TRBV27 with TRBJ1-1; tentative D call: TRBD1 (6 bases). Trimming removed 7 bases at V and 4 bases at J, with 16 bases between. CDR3 size: 14 residues. The germline CDR1 and CDR2 sequences are MNHEY and SMNVEV (reference sequence). The CDR3 DNA is TGTGCCAGCATTAGCAGGGGATTGGCCACTGAAGCTTTCTTT. Translation gives CASISRGLATEAFF.

The chain links TRBV20-1 to TRBJ2-1; D uncertain. The CDR3 runs 15 residues. Germline V gives CDR1 DFQATT, CDR2 SNEGSKA (reference sequence). V was pared by 6 bases and J by 0 bases, with 15 bases between. CDR3 sequence reads: CSASDSRPSYNEQFF. CDR3 nucleotides: TGCAGTGCGTCAGACTCCCGACCCTCCTACAATGAGCAGTTCTTC.

The V gene is TRBV19, the J gene TRBJ2-1; 10 bases fit TRBD2. This CDR3 region has 14 residues. CDR1 and CDR2 (germline): LNHDA, SQIVND (reference sequence). J gave up 4 bases and V 5 bases, and 2 bases lay outside the gene matches. CDR3 bases: TGTGCCAGTAGTGTGACTAGCGGGTACAATGAGCAGTTCTTC. Encoded protein: CASSVTSGYNEQFF. Full variable domain (remainder filled in from reference TRBV19 and TRBJ2-1): DGGITQSPKYLFRKEGQNVTLSCEQNLNHDAMYWYRQDPGQGLRLIYYSQIVNDFQKGDIAEGYSVSREKKESFPLTVTSAQKNPTAFYLCASSVTSGYNEQFFGPGTRLTVL.

This clonotype was observed at least ten times. The chain joins TRBV11-2 to TRBJ2-3; maybe TRBD1 (6 bases). The CDR3 is 16 residues long. CDR1 SGHAT and CDR2 FQNNGV come from the germline V gene. The V end lost 4 bases, the J end lost 5 bases, and 19 bases lay between the germline ends. The CDR3 sequence: CASSSFHRALRDTQYF. DNA of the CDR3: TGTGCCAGCAGCTCCTTCCACAGGGCGCTCAGAGATACGCAGTATTTT.

This clonotype has at least ten counts. V usage is TRBV28 and J usage is TRBJ2-7; D is unresolved. Germline V CDR1 and CDR2: MDHEN, SYDVKM. Trimming took off 4 bases at V and 2 bases at J, with 9 bases between the two ends. This CDR3 has 13 amino acids. CDR3 in amino acids: CASSWSKTYEQYF. The CDR3 DNA is TGTGCCAGCAGTTGGAGCAAAACCTACGAGCAGTACTTC. Using reference TRBV28 and TRBJ2-7 for the parts outside the CDR3, the full variable domain is DVKVTQSSRYLVKRTGEKVFLECVQDMDHENMFWYRQDPGLGLRLIYFSYDVKMKEKGDIPEGYSVSREKKERFSLILESASTNQTSMYLCASSWSKTYEQYFGPGTRLTVT.